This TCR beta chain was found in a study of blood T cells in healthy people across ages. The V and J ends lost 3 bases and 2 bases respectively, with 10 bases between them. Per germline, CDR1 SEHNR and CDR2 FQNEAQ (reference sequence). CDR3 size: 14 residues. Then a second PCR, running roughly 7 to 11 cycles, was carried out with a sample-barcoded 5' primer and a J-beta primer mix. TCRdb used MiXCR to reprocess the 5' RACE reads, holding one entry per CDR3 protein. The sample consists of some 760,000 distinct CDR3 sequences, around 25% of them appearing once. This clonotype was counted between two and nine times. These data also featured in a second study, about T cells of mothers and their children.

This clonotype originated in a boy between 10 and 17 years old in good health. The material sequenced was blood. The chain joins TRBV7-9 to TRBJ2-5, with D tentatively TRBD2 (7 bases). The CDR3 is CASSFRGAQETQYF. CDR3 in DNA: TGTGCCAGCAGCTTTCGGGGGGCTCAAGAGACCCAGTACTTC.